Listed below are T cell receptor beta chains from one sample, sequenced in a study of T cell changes during pregnancy in multiple sclerosis. This table comes from immunoSEQ multiplex PCR, and its TCRdb copy is limited to in-frame clones, with some not included. The sample includes approximately 62,000 clones, 93% of them seen just once. This material consisted of CD8+ T cells from peripheral blood mononuclear cells, taken in the second trimester of pregnancy. These TCRs come from a female donor with multiple sclerosis, enrolled in a pregnancy study. CDR3s include the opening cysteine and the closing phenylalanine or tryptophan. A D gene is named only where the DNA matches it firmly. Rows may omit the clone size; those that give it use once, few, many or a size class.

clone_size	v_call	j_call	d_call	cdr3_aa	cdr3_nt
-	TRBV7-9	TRBJ2-5	-	CASSPRGSGFVETQYF	TGTGCCAGCAGCCCGCGTGGTAGCGGCTTTGTAGAGACCCAGTACTTC
-	TRBV5-1	TRBJ2-5	-	CASSFRGGETQYF	TGCGCCAGCAGCTTCAGGGGCGGGGAGACCCAGTACTTC
-	TRBV27	TRBJ2-3	TRBD2	CASRIAGGPADTQYF	TGTGCCAGCAGGATAGCGGGAGGGCCCGCAGATACGCAGTATTTT
few	TRBV5-1	TRBJ1-2	-	CASSLAGWQGYTF	TGCGCCAGCAGCTTGGCAGGGTGGCAGGGCTACACCTTC
-	TRBV27	TRBJ2-2	-	CASSRLAPGELFF	TGTGCCAGCAGTCGGCTAGCCCCCGGGGAGCTGTTTTTT
-	TRBV4-2	TRBJ2-3	-	CASSQEEWDTQYF	TGTGCCAGCAGCCAAGAGGAGTGGGATACGCAGTATTTT
-	TRBV6-5	TRBJ2-1	TRBD2	CASSYSGLAGDEQFF	TGTGCCAGCAGTTACTCAGGACTAGCGGGAGACGAGCAGTTCTTC
-	TRBV2	TRBJ2-3	-	CASPGPPGNTQYF	TGTGCCAGCCCAGGACCCCCGGGAAATACGCAGTATTTT
-	TRBV5-1	TRBJ1-5	-	CASSLDLSRDQPQHF	TGCGCCAGCAGCTTGGACCTGTCTCGCGATCAGCCCCAGCATTTT
-	TRBV2	TRBJ1-5	TRBD1	CASSEKGASNQPQHF	TGTGCCAGCAGTGAGAAGGGGGCTAGCAATCAGCCCCAGCATTTT
-	TRBV7-8	TRBJ2-1	-	CASSFRVSYNEQFF	TGTGCCAGCAGCTTTCGGGTCTCCTACAATGAGCAGTTCTTC
-	TRBV9	TRBJ2-3	TRBD2	CASSVETSGSADTQYF	TGTGCCAGCAGCGTAGAGACTAGCGGGAGTGCAGATACGCAGTATTTT
once	TRBV5-5	TRBJ2-7	TRBD2	CASSPYSTSGSSYEQYF	TGTGCCAGCAGCCCCTACTCCACTAGCGGGAGTTCCTACGAGCAGTACTTC
-	TRBV5-1	TRBJ2-7	TRBD2	CASSLGLADRSYEQYF	TGCGCCAGCAGCTTAGGTCTAGCGGATCGCTCCTACGAGCAGTACTTC
-	TRBV29-1	TRBJ2-3	TRBD2	CSVEGTSVGDTQYF	TGCAGCGTTGAAGGGACTAGCGTCGGGGATACGCAGTATTTT
-	TRBV7-9	TRBJ2-5	TRBD2	CASSSLAGDETQYF	TGTGCCAGCAGCTCACTAGCGGGGGACGAGACCCAGTACTTC
-	TRBV27	TRBJ1-2	-	CASTRGADYGYTF	TGTGCCAGCACTCGGGGGGCTGACTATGGCTACACCTTC
-	TRBV9	TRBJ1-2	-	CASKQGIGYTF	TGTGCCAGCAAGCAGGGTATTGGCTACACCTTC
once	TRBV2	TRBJ2-7	TRBD1	CASRAIPGQGTSYEQYF	TGTGCCAGCAGGGCCATACCGGGACAGGGGACCTCCTACGAGCAGTACTTC
-	TRBV15	TRBJ2-2	-	CATSRDRGTGELFF	TGTGCCACCAGCAGAGATCGGGGCACCGGGGAGCTGTTTTTT
-	TRBV29-1	TRBJ2-1	TRBD1	CSVVITGGRNEQFF	TGCAGCGTTGTAATAACAGGGGGCAGGAATGAGCAGTTCTTC
once	TRBV19	TRBJ1-1	-	CASSRQGLNTEAFF	TGTGCCAGTAGTAGGCAGGGATTGAACACTGAAGCTTTCTTT
-	TRBV13	TRBJ2-1	TRBD2	CASSLGLRLAGGNEQFF	TGTGCCAGCAGCTTAGGCCTAAGACTAGCGGGAGGCAATGAGCAGTTCTTC
-	TRBV19	TRBJ2-1	-	CASSIVSGISSSYNEQFF	TGTGCCAGTAGTATCGTTAGCGGAATCTCCAGCTCCTACAATGAGCAGTTCTTC
-	TRBV19	TRBJ1-2	-	CASSPVGGYGYTF	TGTGCCAGTAGTCCGGTTGGAGGGTATGGCTACACCTTC
-	TRBV10-2	TRBJ1-1	-	CASTTPDTNAEAFF	TGCGCCAGCACTACTCCGGACACTAACGCTGAAGCTTTCTTT
-	TRBV19	TRBJ2-1	-	CASRPAGQRHNEQFF	TGTGCCAGCCGGCCCGCGGGACAGAGACACAATGAGCAGTTCTTC
-	TRBV6-4	TRBJ2-3	TRBD2	CASSGTSGGTDTQYF	TGTGCCAGCAGTGGGACTAGCGGGGGCACAGATACGCAGTATTTT
few	TRBV7-9	TRBJ1-1	-	CASSLVGDSGWPIGAFF	TGTGCCAGCAGCTTAGTGGGGGACTCCGGTTGGCCGATAGGGGCTTTCTTT
-	TRBV7-9	TRBJ2-2	-	CASSSRDWQSNTGELFF	TGTGCCAGCAGCTCCCGGGACTGGCAGTCGAACACCGGGGAGCTGTTTTTT
-	TRBV18	TRBJ2-7	-	CASSPDTSYEQYF	TGTGCCAGCTCACCAGACACCTCCTACGAGCAGTACTTC
-	TRBV11-2	TRBJ2-7	-	CASSLDKNRVTYEQYF	TGTGCCAGCAGCTTAGATAAGAACAGGGTAACCTACGAGCAGTACTTC
once	TRBV5-4	TRBJ1-2	TRBD1	CAIGFGQGQIGGGYTF	TGTGCCATCGGATTTGGACAGGGACAAATAGGGGGGGGCTACACCTTC
-	TRBV6-5	TRBJ1-1	TRBD1	CASSLGGLNTEAFF	TGTGCCAGCAGCCTAGGGGGCCTCAACACTGAAGCTTTCTTT
-	TRBV7-6	TRBJ2-3	-	CASSLAGSTDTQYF	TGTGCCAGCAGCTTAGCGGGCAGCACAGATACGCAGTATTTT
-	TRBV7-6	TRBJ1-2	-	CASSSLDSEGYTF	TGTGCCAGCAGCTCCCTAGACTCGGAAGGCTACACCTTC
-	TRBV27	TRBJ2-7	TRBD1	CASSLGQGRSIYEQYF	TGTGCCAGCAGTTTAGGACAGGGACGGTCGATCTACGAGCAGTACTTC
once	TRBV27	TRBJ2-1	-	CASSFYSSYNEQFF	TGTGCCAGCAGTTTTTACAGCTCCTACAATGAGCAGTTCTTC
few	TRBV11-2	TRBJ2-5	TRBD1	CASRTGAETQYF	TGTGCCAGCAGAACAGGGGCCGAGACCCAGTACTTC
-	TRBV7-2	TRBJ2-3	-	CASSFRGSSTDTQYF	TGTGCCAGCAGCTTCCGGGGATCTAGCACAGATACGCAGTATTTT
-	TRBV6-5	TRBJ2-5	TRBD2	CASSSSGLQETQYF	TGTGCCAGCAGTTCTAGCGGGCTTCAAGAGACCCAGTACTTC
-	TRBV5-1	TRBJ2-6	-	CASSSRTRMSSGANVLTF	TGCGCCAGCAGCTCCAGGACACGAATGTCCTCTGGGGCCAACGTCCTGACTTTC
-	TRBV1	TRBJ2-2	-	CTSSQDTTSGRATGELFF	TGCACCAGCAGCCAAGACACTACTAGCGGGAGGGCCACCGGGGAGCTGTTTTTT